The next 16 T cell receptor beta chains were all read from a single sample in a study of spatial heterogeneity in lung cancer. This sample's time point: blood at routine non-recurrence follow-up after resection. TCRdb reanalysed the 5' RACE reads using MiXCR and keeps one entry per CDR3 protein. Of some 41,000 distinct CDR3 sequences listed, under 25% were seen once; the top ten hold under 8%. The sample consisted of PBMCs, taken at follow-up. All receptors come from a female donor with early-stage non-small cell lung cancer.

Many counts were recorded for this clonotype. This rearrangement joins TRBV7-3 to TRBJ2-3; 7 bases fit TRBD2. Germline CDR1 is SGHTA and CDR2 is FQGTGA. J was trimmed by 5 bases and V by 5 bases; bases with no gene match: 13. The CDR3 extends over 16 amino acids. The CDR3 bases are TGTGCCAGCAGCCTAGATCGTAGCGGGTTGGGAGATACGCAGTATTTT. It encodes CASSLDRSGLGDTQYF. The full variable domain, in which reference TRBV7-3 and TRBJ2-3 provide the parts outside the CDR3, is GAGVSQTPSNKVTEKGKYVELRCDPISGHTALYWYRQSLGQGPEFLIYFQGTGAADDSGLPNDRFFAVRPEGSVSTLKIQRTERGDSAVYLCASSLDRSGLGDTQYFGPGTRLTVL.

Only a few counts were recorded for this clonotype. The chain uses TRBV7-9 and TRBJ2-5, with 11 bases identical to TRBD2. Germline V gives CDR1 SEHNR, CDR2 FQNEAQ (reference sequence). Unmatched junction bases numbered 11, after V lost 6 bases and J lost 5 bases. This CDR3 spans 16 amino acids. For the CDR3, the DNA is TGTGCCAGCAGGCCCGCCGTAGCGGGAGGGGTTGAGACCCAGTACTTC. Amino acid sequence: CASRPAVAGGVETQYF.

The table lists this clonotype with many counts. DNA of the CDR3: TGCAGTGCTCCTCAACGAGACAGGGGAGAGCAGTTCTTC. It encodes CSAPQRDRGEQFF. The genes are TRBV20-1 and TRBJ2-1; TRBD1 agrees at 8 bases. CDR1 DFQATT and CDR2 SNEGSKA come from the germline V gene (reference sequence). Trimming at V came to 5 bases and at J to 10 bases, leaving 10 bases not matched to a gene. The CDR3 is made up of 13 amino acids.

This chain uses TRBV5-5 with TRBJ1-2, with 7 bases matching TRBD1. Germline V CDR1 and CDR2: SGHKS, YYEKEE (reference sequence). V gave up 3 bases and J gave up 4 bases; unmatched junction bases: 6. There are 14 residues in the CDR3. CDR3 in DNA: TGTGCCAGCAGCTCGATACAGGGGAGCTATGGCTACACCTTC. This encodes CASSSIQGSYGYTF.

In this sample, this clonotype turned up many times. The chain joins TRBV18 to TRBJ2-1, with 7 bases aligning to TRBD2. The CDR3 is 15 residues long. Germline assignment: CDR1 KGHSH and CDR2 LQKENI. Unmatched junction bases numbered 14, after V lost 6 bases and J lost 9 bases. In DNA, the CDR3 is TGTGCCAGCTCCGGGGGGAGAGGGTCCAATGCTGAGCAGTTCTTC. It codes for CASSGGRGSNAEQFF.

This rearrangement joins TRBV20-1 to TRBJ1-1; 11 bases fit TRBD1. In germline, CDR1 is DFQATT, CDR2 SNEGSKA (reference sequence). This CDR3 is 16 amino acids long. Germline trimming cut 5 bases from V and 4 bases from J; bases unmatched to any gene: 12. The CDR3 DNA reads TGCAGTGCTGTTATCGCCGGAGGGACAGGGGGCACTGAAGCTTTCTTT. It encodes CSAVIAGGTGGTEAFF.

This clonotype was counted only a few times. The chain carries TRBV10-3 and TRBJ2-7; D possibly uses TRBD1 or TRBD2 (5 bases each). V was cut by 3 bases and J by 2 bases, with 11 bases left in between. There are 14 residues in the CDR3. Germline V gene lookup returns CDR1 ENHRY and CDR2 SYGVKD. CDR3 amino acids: CAISDGAKAYEQYF. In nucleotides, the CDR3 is TGTGCCATCAGTGACGGGGCCAAAGCCTACGAGCAGTACTTC.

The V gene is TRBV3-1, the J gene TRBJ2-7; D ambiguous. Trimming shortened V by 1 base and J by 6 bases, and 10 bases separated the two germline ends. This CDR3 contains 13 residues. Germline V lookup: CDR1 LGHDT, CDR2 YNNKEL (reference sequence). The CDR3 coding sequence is TGTGCCAGCAGCCAAGGGTTTCAGTCCGAGCAGTACGTC. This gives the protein CASSQGFQSEQYV.

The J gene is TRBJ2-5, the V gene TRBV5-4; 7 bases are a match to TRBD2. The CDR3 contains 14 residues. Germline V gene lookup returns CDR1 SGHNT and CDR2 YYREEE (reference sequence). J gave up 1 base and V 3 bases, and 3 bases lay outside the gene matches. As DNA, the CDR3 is TGTGCCAGCAGCTACGGGGGGACCCAAGAGACCCAGTACTTC. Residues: CASSYGGTQETQYF.

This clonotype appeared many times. The CDR3 loop is CASSSRKGSDEQYF. As DNA, the CDR3 is TGTGCCAGCAGCTCCCGAAAGGGTTCCGACGAGCAGTACTTC. The gene calls are TRBV5-4 and TRBJ2-7; D gene uncertain. The CDR3 consists of 14 residues. V was cut by 3 bases and J by 5 bases, with 15 bases left in between. CDR1 is SGHNT and CDR2 is YYREEE in the germline V gene (reference sequence).

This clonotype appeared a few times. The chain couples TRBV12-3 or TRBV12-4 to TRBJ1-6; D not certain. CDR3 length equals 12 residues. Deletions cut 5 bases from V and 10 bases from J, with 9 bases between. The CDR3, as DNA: TGTGCCAGCAGTCTTACGGAGTCACCCCTCCACTTT. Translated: CASSLTESPLHF.

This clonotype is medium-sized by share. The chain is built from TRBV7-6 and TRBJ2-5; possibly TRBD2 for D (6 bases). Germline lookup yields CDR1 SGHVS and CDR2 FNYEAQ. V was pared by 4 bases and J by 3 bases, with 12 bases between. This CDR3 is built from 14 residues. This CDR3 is CASSWRGREETQYF. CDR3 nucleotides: TGTGCCAGCAGCTGGCGGGGACGGGAAGAGACCCAGTACTTC.

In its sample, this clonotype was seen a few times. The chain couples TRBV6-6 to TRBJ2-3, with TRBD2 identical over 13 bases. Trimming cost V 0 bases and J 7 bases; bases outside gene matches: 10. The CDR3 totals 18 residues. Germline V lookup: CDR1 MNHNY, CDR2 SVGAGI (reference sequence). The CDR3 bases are TGTGCCAGCAGTTACTCGAGGACGGGACTAGCGGGGTCCCATACGCAGTATTTT. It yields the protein CASSYSRTGLAGSHTQYF.

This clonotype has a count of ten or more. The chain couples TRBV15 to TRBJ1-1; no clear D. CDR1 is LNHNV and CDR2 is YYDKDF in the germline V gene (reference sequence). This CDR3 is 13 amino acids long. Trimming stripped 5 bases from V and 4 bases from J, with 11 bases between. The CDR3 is CATSGGRGTEAFF. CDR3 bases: TGTGCCACCAGCGGAGGCCGGGGCACTGAAGCTTTCTTT. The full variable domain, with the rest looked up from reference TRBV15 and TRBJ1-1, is DAMVIQNPRYQVTQFGKPVTLSCSQTLNHNVMYWYQQKSSQAPKLLFHYYDKDFNNEADTPDNFQSRRPNTSFCFLDIRSPGLGDTAMYLCATSGGRGTEAFFGQGTRLTVV.

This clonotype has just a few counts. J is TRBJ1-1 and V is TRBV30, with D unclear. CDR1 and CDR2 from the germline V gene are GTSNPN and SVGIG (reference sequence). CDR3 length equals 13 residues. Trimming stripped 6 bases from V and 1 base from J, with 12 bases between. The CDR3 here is CACQWAGNTEAFF. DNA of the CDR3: TGTGCCTGTCAATGGGCGGGGAACACTGAAGCTTTCTTT.

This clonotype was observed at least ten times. The CDR3 loop reads CSVSRRGEKLFF. CDR3 sequence (DNA): TGCAGTGTTAGTCGAAGGGGTGAAAAACTGTTTTTT. The chain links TRBV20-1 to TRBJ1-4; D is perhaps TRBD1 (5 bases). CDR1 is DFQATT and CDR2 is SNEGSKA in the germline V gene (reference sequence). The CDR3 spans 12 residues. Deletions cut 7 bases from V and 7 bases from J, with 13 bases between.